This entry features one TCR beta chain sequence. No antigen is known for it. The data derive from a study of CD8 T cells in ankylosing spondylitis. Study-wide results and caveats: A TCR beta motif of roughly eight highly homologous variants seemed to mark ankylosing spondylitis blood.

This CDR3 is 13 amino acids long. Germline lookup yields CDR1 SQVTM and CDR2 ANQGSEA. The V gene lost 6 bases and the J gene lost 2 bases, with 12 bases spanning the gap. TCRdb reanalysed the 5' RACE reads using MiXCR and keeps one entry per CDR3 protein. The sample lists roughly 700,000 distinct CDR3 sequences, 15% to 20% seen once, with about a fifth in the top ten. This receptor was identified in a male donor with ankylosing spondylitis. V gene TRBV29-1 combines with J gene TRBJ2-3; D gene ambiguous. Sequencing was carried out using blood, either unsorted or a sorted T cell fraction (not recorded which). As DNA, the CDR3 is TGCAGCGTAACCGGTGAGAACACAGATACGCAGTATTTT. Residues: CSVTGENTDTQYF.